The text below deals with one TCR beta chain. The record originates from a study of shared clonotypes between healthy human individuals. The CDR3 sequence is 16 residues long. Deletions cut 1 base from V and 0 bases from J, with 13 bases between. CDR1 SGHTA and CDR2 FQGNSA come from the germline V gene. Healthy HIV-negative adults with no recent acute infections or vaccinations were recruited as donors. Assay used: immunoSEQ multiplex PCR; TCRdb lists only in-frame clones, some missing. The sample lists some 470,000 clones, about three quarters occurring once. Material for sequencing was PBMCs. This TCR derives from a woman aged 40 to 50 in good health. Some clones in this sample may be carry-over from other donors' samples. The chain carries TRBV7-2 and TRBJ2-7; D ambiguous. As DNA, the CDR3 is TGTGCCAGCAGCTTAGATCGGTGGGCGGCCTCCTACGAGCAGTACTTC. This codes for CASSLDRWAASYEQYF.